The sequence of this TCR beta chain was determined in a study of human T cells and chemical hapten exposure. The overall study: Yields of TCR per sample differed, chiefly owing to small differences in pooled library volume.

V was pared by 0 bases and J by 7 bases, with 19 bases between. Looked up from germline, CDR1 is SGHDN and CDR2 is FVKESK. The CDR3 covers 17 residues. Total RNA was extracted from unfractionated whole blood. General observations from the study: TCRs exceeding a frequency of 1 in 1000 stayed unchanged under DPC sensitization.

As the library was built, unique molecular identifiers were attached to individual cDNA molecules. In the source study's methods: The number of TCRs in each sample had a median of approximately 90,000 and spanned roughly 23,224 to 750,000. TCRdb re-called the reads through MiXCR, storing one row per CDR3 protein. These V and J calls are TCRdb output, not the study's own analysis. The repertoire holds 120,000 or so distinct CDR3 sequences, with approximately 9% as singletons. This clonotype was picked up many times. Its antigen is not identified. This clonotype was sampled from a human donor in good health. Some clones in this sample may be carry-over from other donors' samples. J is TRBJ2-1 and V is TRBV14; D is perhaps TRBD1 (6 bases). Sequencing used whole blood. The CDR3 protein is CASSQDLGTRGANEQFF. The DNA for the CDR3 is TGTGCCAGCAGCCAAGATCTGGGAACCAGGGGCGCGAATGAGCAGTTCTTC. Full variable domain (remainder filled in from reference TRBV14 and TRBJ2-1): EAGVTQFPSHSVIEKGQTVTLRCDPISGHDNLYWYRRVMGKEIKFLLHFVKESKQDESGMPNNRFLAERTGGTYSTLKVQPAELEDSGVYFCASSQDLGTRGANEQFFGPGTRLTVL.